The 21 T cell receptor beta chains below were found in one sample sequenced in a study of OX40 agonist ivuxolimab in advanced cancers. The protocol used for the library was the immunoSEQ multiplex PCR assay. TCRdb obtained this table from immuneACCESS and retained in-frame rearrangements with V and J assigned. These tables miss some clones; where compared with another copy, unresolved V genes account for less than half of the shortfall, and the remainder is unexplained. The sample data list 77,000 or so clones, and more than 70% of these were observed just once. Of the sample, under 2.5% is held by the ten largest clones. The material was CD4+ or CD8+ T cells sorted from blood, obtained in a trial of the OX40 agonist ivuxolimab. These TCRs come from an adult with an advanced solid tumor such as melanoma, head and neck, liver or kidney cancer.

With regard to this clone: This specimen includes other DNA sequences encoding the same CDR3. V gene TRBV29-1 combines with J gene TRBJ2-1; D gene uncertain. Germline values: CDR1 SQVTM, CDR2 ANQGSEA. The CDR3 totals 12 residues. Trimming stripped 3 bases from V and 0 bases from J, with 3 bases between. Here the CDR3 reads CSVESSYNEQFF. The CDR3 DNA sequence: TGCAGCGTTGAGAGCTCCTACAATGAGCAGTTCTTC.

The chain has TRBV7-3 and TRBJ2-4; either TRBD1 or TRBD2 may fit D (6 bases each). With 0 bases removed from V and 7 bases from J, the gap between germline ends came to 16 bases. The CDR3 loop spans 16 amino acids. Germline loops: CDR1 SGHTA, CDR2 FQGTGA. The CDR3, as DNA: TGTGCCAGCAGCTTAACACCCTTGGGAGGACAGAACATTCAGTACTTC. Its translation: CASSLTPLGGQNIQYF.

This chain links TRBV4-3 with TRBJ1-2; TRBD1 might be the D (5 bases). The germline V gene has CDR1 LGHNA and CDR2 YSLEER. This CDR3 has 14 residues. V was trimmed by 0 bases and J by 8 bases, leaving 13 bases between them. The CDR3 spells CASSQDLGDGGYTF. Here the CDR3 DNA reads TGCGCCAGCAGCCAAGATCTAGGGGACGGAGGCTACACCTTC.

J is TRBJ1-2 and V is TRBV18, with D maybe TRBD1 (5 bases). Germline values: CDR1 KGHSH, CDR2 LQKENI. The CDR3 consists of 15 residues. V was clipped by 0 bases and J by 4 bases, with 12 bases between them. In DNA, the CDR3 is TGTGCCAGCTCACCACCGGGGGATATAGGCTATGGCTACACCTTC. It yields the protein CASSPPGDIGYGYTF. The full variable domain, completed using reference TRBV18 and TRBJ1-2, is NAGVMQNPRHLVRRRGQEARLRCSPMKGHSHVYWYRQLPEEGLKFMVYLQKENIIDESGMPKERFSAEFPKEGPSILRIQQVVRGDSAAYFCASSPPGDIGYGYTFGSGTRLTVV.

The chain recombines TRBV7-3 with TRBJ1-5; D call uncertain. Trimming took 1 base from V and 7 from J, leaving 8 bases between them. Germline assignment: CDR1 SGHTA and CDR2 FQGTGA. The CDR3 is 13 amino acids. For the CDR3, the DNA is TGTGCCAGCAGCTTAAGTGAGGGACAGCCCCAGCATTTT. This gives the protein CASSLSEGQPQHF.

This clone was detected only a few times. J is TRBJ1-1 and V is TRBV28; D remains unclear. V lost 7 bases and J lost 7, with 16 bases in between. CDR3 size: 13 residues. Germline-derived CDR1 and CDR2 are MDHEN and SYDVKM. The CDR3 region is CASTVGSEVEAFF. CDR3 coding DNA: TGTGCCAGCACCGTCGGTAGCGAGGTTGAAGCTTTCTTT.

The gene calls are TRBV6-5 and TRBJ1-5; D may be TRBD1 (5 bases). V was pared by 6 bases and J by 7 bases, with 13 bases between. The CDR3 is 13 amino acids. CDR1 is MNHEY, CDR2 SVGAGI, per germline. This CDR3 is CASSPPGRQPQHF. In DNA form, the CDR3 reads TGTGCCAGCAGCCCTCCAGGGAGGCAGCCCCAGCATTTT.

The V call is TRBV7-9, the J call TRBJ2-2; 11 positions match TRBD2. Losses at the gene ends were 0 bases for V and 7 bases for J; bases not matched to a gene: 10. The germline gives CDR1 SEHNR, CDR2 FQNEAQ (reference sequence). The CDR3 runs 18 residues. CDR3 DNA: TGTGCCAGCAGCTTAGCGCGTCTAGGACTAGCGGGCGTCGGGGAGCTGTTTTTT. This gives the protein CASSLARLGLAGVGELFF.

The CDR3 sequence is CASRPTGATGELFF. In nucleotides, the CDR3 is TGTGCCAGCAGGCCGACAGGGGCCACCGGGGAGCTGTTTTTT. The genes are TRBV2 and TRBJ2-2; 8 nucleotides match TRBD1. CDR1 is SNHLY, CDR2 FYNNEI, per germline. J lost 4 bases, V lost 6 bases, and 4 bases had no gene match. This CDR3 contains 14 residues.

This chain links TRBV30 with TRBJ1-2; D may be TRBD1 (5 bases). The germline CDR1 and CDR2 sequences are GTSNPN and SVGIG (reference sequence). The CDR3 contains 14 residues. Trimming removed 2 bases at V and 4 bases at J, with 14 bases between. As DNA, the CDR3 is TGTGCCTGGAGTCTGGAGAGGGGCGGCTATGGCTACACCTTC. It codes for CAWSLERGGYGYTF.

This clone was observed a few times. The chain carries TRBV14 and TRBJ2-3; no definite D call. Germline CDR1 SGHDN, CDR2 FVKESK. This CDR3 is 13 amino acids long. The V end was cut by 4 bases, the J end by 6 bases, with 11 bases between. The CDR3 sequence: CASSPFLGDTQYF. CDR3 DNA sequence: TGTGCCAGCAGCCCGTTCCTGGGGGATACGCAGTATTTT. Complete variable domain (other parts from reference TRBV14 and TRBJ2-3): EAGVTQFPSHSVIEKGQTVTLRCDPISGHDNLYWYRRVMGKEIKFLLHFVKESKQDESGMPNNRFLAERTGGTYSTLKVQPAELEDSGVYFCASSPFLGDTQYFGPGTRLTVL.

This rearrangement joins TRBV7-9 to TRBJ1-3; D is undetermined. The CDR3 runs to 15 residues. Trimming removed 5 bases at V and 2 bases at J, with 13 bases between. CDR1 is SEHNR, CDR2 FQNEAQ, per germline (reference sequence). CDR3 coding DNA: TGTGCCAGCAGCCCCGTGTCCATAGCTGGAAACACCATATATTTT. Residues: CASSPVSIAGNTIYF.

In nucleotides, the CDR3 is TGTGCCAGCAGGAGCAGGGGTTTCTACTACGAGCAGTACTTC. This encodes CASRSRGFYYEQYF. The rearrangement joins TRBV25-1 to TRBJ2-7; D may be TRBD1 (6 bases). The ends were cut back, 6 bases at V and 3 bases at J, with 15 bases in the middle. There are 14 residues in the CDR3. CDR1 is MGHDK and CDR2 is SYGVNS in the germline V gene.

This clone came up a few times. V gene TRBV6-5 combines with J gene TRBJ2-3; D remains unclear. Germline values: CDR1 MNHEY, CDR2 SVGAGI. Trimming removed 7 bases at V and 1 base at J, with 9 bases between. The CDR3 has 13 residues. The CDR3 region has the DNA TGTGCCAGCACAAAGATCGGCACAGATACGCAGTATTTT. Protein: CASTKIGTDTQYF.

This chain connects TRBV9 to TRBJ1-4; D is perhaps TRBD1 (5 bases). The CDR3 length is 15 residues. The V end was cut by 0 bases, the J end by 8 bases, with 14 bases between. Looked up from germline, CDR1 is SGDLS and CDR2 is YYNGEE. DNA for the CDR3: TGTGCCAGCAGCGTAGTGGGGCAAGTAGGAGAAAAACTGTTTTTT. Amino acid sequence: CASSVVGQVGEKLFF.

J is TRBJ2-7 and V is TRBV5-1; D is possibly TRBD1 (6 bases). V was pared by 3 bases and J by 4 bases, with 8 bases between. In germline, CDR1 is SGHRS, CDR2 YFSETQ. The CDR3 has 12 amino acids. The chain's CDR3 is CASSSGTYEQYF. In DNA, the CDR3 is TGCGCCAGCAGCTCCGGGACATACGAGCAGTACTTC. Combining the CDR3 with reference TRBV5-1 and TRBJ2-7 gives the whole variable domain KAGVTQTPRYLIKTRGQQVTLSCSPISGHRSVSWYQQTPGQGLQFLFEYFSETQRNKGNFPGRFSGRQFSNSRSEMNVSTLELGDSALYLCASSSGTYEQYFGPGTRLTVT.

The rearrangement links TRBV14 to TRBJ1-1; D is undetermined. This CDR3 spans 13 amino acids. Trimming pared 0 bases from V and 5 bases from J, leaving 7 bases between. In germline, CDR1 is SGHDN, CDR2 FVKESK. CDR3 sequence (DNA): TGTGCCAGCAGCCAAGATGTTCGGACTGAAGCTTTCTTT. Translating gives CASSQDVRTEAFF.

The genes are TRBV10-2 and TRBJ1-5; TRBD1 agrees at 10 bases. Germline CDR1 and CDR2: WSHSY and SAAADI. The V and J ends lost 3 bases and 5 bases, in that order; junction bases with no gene match: 10. This CDR3 is built from 17 residues. CDR3 sequence: CASSDLGGTGDDQPQHF. CDR3 coding DNA: TGCGCCAGCAGTGACCTCGGGGGGACAGGGGACGATCAGCCCCAGCATTTT.

CDR3 amino acids: CASSPEVWGKFF. CDR3 coding DNA: TGTGCCAGCTCACCGGAGGTCTGGGGCAAGTTCTTC. This sequence joins TRBV18 and TRBJ2-1, with D perhaps assigned TRBD1 or TRBD2 (5 bases each). The ends were cut back, 3 bases at V and 14 bases at J, with 14 bases in the middle. This CDR3 has 12 residues. Germline lookup yields CDR1 KGHSH and CDR2 LQKENI.

V gene TRBV5-1 combines with J gene TRBJ1-5; D ambiguous. Per the germline V gene, CDR1 is SGHRS and CDR2 is YFSETQ. The CDR3 contains 14 residues. The V end lost 0 bases, the J end lost 5 bases, and 9 bases lay between the germline ends. Here the CDR3 reads CASSLDPGYQPQHF. CDR3 DNA: TGCGCCAGCAGCTTGGATCCAGGCTATCAGCCCCAGCATTTT.

This chain joins TRBV10-3 and TRBJ1-4; 9 nucleotides align to TRBD1. The ends lost 6 bases at V and 5 bases at J; junction bases unmatched: 13. Per germline, CDR1 ENHRY and CDR2 SYGVKD. The CDR3 is 17 amino acids. The CDR3 is CAIRAGQGTEGNEKLFF. Written as DNA, the CDR3 is TGTGCCATCAGAGCAGGACAGGGGACTGAGGGGAATGAAAAACTGTTTTTT.